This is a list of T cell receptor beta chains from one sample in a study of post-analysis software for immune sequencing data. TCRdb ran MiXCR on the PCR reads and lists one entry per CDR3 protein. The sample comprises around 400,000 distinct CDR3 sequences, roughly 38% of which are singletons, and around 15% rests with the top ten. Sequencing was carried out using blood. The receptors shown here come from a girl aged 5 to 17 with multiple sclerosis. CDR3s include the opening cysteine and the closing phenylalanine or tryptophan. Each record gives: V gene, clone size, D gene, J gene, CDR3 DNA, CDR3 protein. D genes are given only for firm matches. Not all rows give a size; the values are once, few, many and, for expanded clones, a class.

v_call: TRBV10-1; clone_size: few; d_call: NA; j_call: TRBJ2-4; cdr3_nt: TGCGCCAGCAGTGATACAACAGGGCAAGTGCGGTACTTC; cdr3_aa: CASSDTTGQVRYF
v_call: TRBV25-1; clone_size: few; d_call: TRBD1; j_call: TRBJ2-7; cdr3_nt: TGTGCCAGCAGTGCGATTGACAGGGCCTCCTACGAGCAGTACTTC; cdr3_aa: CASSAIDRASYEQYF
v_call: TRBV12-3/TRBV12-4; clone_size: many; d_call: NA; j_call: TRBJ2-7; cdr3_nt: TGTGCCAGCAGTTTTCAGTACGAGCAGTACTTC; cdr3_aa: CASSFQYEQYF
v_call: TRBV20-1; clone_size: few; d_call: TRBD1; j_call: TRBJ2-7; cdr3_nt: TGCAGTGCACAGAGGGACAGGGGGTACTACGAGCAGTACTTC; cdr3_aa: CSAQRDRGYYEQYF
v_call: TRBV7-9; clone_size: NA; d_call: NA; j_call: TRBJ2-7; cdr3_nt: TGTGCCAGCGGCGCCCCTCAGGTGCGCGAGCAGTACTTC; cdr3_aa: CASGAPQVREQYF
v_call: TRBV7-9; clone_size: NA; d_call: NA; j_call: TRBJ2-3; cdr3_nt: TGTGCCAGCAGCTTAGCGATGTGGGGGAGTGATACGCAGTATTTT; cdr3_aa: CASSLAMWGSDTQYF
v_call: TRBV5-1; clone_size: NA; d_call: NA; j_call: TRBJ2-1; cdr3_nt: TGCGCCGGCAGCCCATACCCTTCTGGAGAGCAGTTCTTC; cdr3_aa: CAGSPYPSGEQFF
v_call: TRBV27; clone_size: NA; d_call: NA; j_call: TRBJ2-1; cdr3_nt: TGTGCCAGCAGTAATACAGGGAAGTTTAGGGATGAGCAGTTCTTC; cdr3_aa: CASSNTGKFRDEQFF
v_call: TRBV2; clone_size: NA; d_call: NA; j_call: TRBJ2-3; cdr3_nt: TGTGCCAGCAGTGCGGACAGCTCCACGCAGTATTTT; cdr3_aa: CASSADSSTQYF
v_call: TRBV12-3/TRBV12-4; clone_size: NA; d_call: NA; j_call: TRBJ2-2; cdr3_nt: TGTGCCAGCAGTTTCCGGGAGAACACCGGGGAGCTGTTTTTT; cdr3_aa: CASSFRENTGELFF
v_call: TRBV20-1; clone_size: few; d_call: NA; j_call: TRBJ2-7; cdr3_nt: TGCAGTGCTAGACACAGGGTAGACGAGCAGTACTTC; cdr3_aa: CSARHRVDEQYF
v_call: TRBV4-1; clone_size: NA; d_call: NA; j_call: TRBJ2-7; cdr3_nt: TGCGCCAGCAGCCAGACCCAGGGGTTCTCCTACGAGCAGTACTTC; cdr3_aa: CASSQTQGFSYEQYF
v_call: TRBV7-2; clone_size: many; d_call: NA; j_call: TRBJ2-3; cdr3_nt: TGTGCCAGCAGCTTAGACGGGCACACAGATACGCAGTATTTT; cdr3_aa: CASSLDGHTDTQYF
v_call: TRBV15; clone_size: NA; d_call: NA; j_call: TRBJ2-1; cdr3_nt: TGTGCCACCAGCAGAGAACCAGGGTCGGACAATGAGCAGTTCTTC; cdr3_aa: CATSREPGSDNEQFF
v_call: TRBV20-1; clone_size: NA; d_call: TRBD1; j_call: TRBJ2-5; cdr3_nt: TGCAGTGCAAGACGCAGGGGGCAGCAGACCCAGTACTTC; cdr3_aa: CSARRRGQQTQYF
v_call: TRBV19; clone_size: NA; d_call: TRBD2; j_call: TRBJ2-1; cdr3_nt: TGTGCCAGTAGCCAGGTAGCGGGGGGCCATGAGCAGTTCTTC; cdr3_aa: CASSQVAGGHEQFF
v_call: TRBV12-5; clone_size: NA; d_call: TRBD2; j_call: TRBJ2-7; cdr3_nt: TGTGCTAGTGGTTTGGTACTGGGGACTAGCGCCTACGAGCAGTACTTC; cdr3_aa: CASGLVLGTSAYEQYF
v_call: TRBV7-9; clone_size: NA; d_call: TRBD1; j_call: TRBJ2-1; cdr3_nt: TGTGCCAGCAGCGCCTGGACAGGGAGCACCTACAATGAGCAGTTCTTC; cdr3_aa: CASSAWTGSTYNEQFF
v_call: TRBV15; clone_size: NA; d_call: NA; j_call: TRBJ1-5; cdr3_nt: TGTGCCACCAGCAGGGCCTCGTGGGCCAGCAATCAGCCCCAGCATTTT; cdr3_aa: CATSRASWASNQPQHF
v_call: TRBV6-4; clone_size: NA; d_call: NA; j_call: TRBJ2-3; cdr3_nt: TGTGTCAGCAGTGGACAGCCCACAGATACGCAGTATTTT; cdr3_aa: CVSSGQPTDTQYF
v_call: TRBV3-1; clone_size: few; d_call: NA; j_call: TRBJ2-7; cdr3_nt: TGTGCCAGCAGCCAAGGGTACCGTACCTACGAGCAGTACTTC; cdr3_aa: CASSQGYRTYEQYF
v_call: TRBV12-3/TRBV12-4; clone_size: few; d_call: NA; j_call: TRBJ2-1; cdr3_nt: TGTGCCAGCAATAGACAGGGAGGGGGTAATGAGCAGTTCTTC; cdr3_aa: CASNRQGGGNEQFF
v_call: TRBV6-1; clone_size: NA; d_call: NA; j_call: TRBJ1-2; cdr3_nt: TGTGCCAGCACAAGTTTACGGGGGGCGCAGGGCTACACCTTC; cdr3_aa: CASTSLRGAQGYTF
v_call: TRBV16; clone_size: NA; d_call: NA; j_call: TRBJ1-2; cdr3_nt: TGTGCCAGCAGCCAACCGGTTACAGGGCTTGGCTACACCTTC; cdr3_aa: CASSQPVTGLGYTF
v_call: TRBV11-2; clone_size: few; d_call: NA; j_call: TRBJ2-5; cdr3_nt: TGTGCCAGCAGCCGCCACCTAGGCGCAGGGCAAGAGACCCAGTACTTC; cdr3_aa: CASSRHLGAGQETQYF
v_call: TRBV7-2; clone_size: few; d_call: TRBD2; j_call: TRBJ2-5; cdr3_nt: TGTGCCAGCAGCTTATCTAGCGGGGGGCAAGAGACCCAGTACTTC; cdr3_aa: CASSLSSGGQETQYF
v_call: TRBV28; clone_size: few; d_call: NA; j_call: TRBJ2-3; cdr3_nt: TGTGCCAGCATGGAACTAGCCAATGCAGATACGCAGTATTTT; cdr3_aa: CASMELANADTQYF
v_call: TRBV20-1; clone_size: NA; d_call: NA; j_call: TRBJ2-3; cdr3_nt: TGCAGTGCTAGCCAGTTGGGATTCACAGATACGCAGTATTTT; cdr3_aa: CSASQLGFTDTQYF
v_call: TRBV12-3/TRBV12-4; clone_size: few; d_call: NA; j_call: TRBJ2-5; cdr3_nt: TGTGCCAGCAGTTCAAGGGCTTGGGAGACCCAGTACTTC; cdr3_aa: CASSSRAWETQYF
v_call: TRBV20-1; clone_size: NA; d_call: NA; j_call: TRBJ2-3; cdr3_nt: TGCAGTGCTAGAGCCCGTGGCGGGGTACGCACAGATACGCAGTATTTT; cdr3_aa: CSARARGGVRTDTQYF
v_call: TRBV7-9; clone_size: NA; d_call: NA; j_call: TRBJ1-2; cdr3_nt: TGTGCCAGCAGCCCGGACAACGATGGCTACACCTTC; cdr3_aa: CASSPDNDGYTF
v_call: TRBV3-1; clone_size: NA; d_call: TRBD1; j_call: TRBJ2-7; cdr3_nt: TGTGCCAGCAGCCAAGAAGCAGGGGGTTGGGAGCAGTACTTC; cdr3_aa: CASSQEAGGWEQYF
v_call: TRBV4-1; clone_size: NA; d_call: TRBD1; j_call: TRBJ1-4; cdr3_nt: TGCGCCAGCAGCCACGTTGTGATCCGGGACAGGGACGAAAAACTGTTTTTT; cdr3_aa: CASSHVVIRDRDEKLFF
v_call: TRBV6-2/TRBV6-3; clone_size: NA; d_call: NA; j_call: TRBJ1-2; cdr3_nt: TGTGCCAGCACCCAACTGGACCCAGAAATCTATGGCTACACCTTC; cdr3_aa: CASTQLDPEIYGYTF
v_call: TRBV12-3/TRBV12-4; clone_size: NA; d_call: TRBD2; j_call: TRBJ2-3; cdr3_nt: TGTGCCAGCAGTCGAACGGGGGGGTATTCTAGCACAGATACGCAGTATTTT; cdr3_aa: CASSRTGGYSSTDTQYF
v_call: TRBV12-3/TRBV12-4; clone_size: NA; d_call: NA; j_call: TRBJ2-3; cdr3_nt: TGTGCCAGCCCCTCACCGGGTTTGGGCACAGATACGCAGTATTTT; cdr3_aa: CASPSPGLGTDTQYF
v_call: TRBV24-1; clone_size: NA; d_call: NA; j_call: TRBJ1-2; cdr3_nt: TGTGCCACCAGTGATTTGGGGCAAAATGGCTACACCTTC; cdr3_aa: CATSDLGQNGYTF
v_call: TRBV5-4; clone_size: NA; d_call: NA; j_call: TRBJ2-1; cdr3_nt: TGTGCCAGCAGCTTTTCCGGAGGTCAGTTCTTC; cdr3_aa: CASSFSGGQFF
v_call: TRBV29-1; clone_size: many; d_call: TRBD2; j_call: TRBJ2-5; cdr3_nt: TGCAGCGTCACACAGACTAGCGGGGTAGAGACCCAGTACTTC; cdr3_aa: CSVTQTSGVETQYF
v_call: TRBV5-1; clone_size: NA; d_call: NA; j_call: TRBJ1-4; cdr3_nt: TGCGCCAGCAGCCTTCGGTCCTCAGGCAATGAAAAACTGTTTTTT; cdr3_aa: CASSLRSSGNEKLFF